This T cell receptor (beta chain) was found in a study of cytomegalovirus exposure and HLA in healthy donors. PCR primers comprised 60 Vbeta and 13 Jbeta primers. In the source study's methods: In a later analysis, some 10 million of 83 million or so unique beta chains occurred in at least two donors. Measured with immunoSEQ multiplex PCR; TCRdb has only the in-frame clones, and not every one. Clonal size and the V and J genes are those of that table, whereas D and trimming came from the DNA. The data show hundreds of thousands of clones, with approximately 82% seen just once and roughly 0.62% held by the top ten. In germline, CDR1 is SGHTA, CDR2 FQGNSA. The CDR3 is 15 residues long. V was shortened by 6 bases and J by 4 bases, with 19 bases between the two germline ends.

This sequence joins TRBV7-2 and TRBJ2-7; D might be TRBD2 (6 bases). This sequence was found in a man between 18 and 29 years old in good health and CMV-seronegative. Input material: PBMCs. The CDR3 region has the DNA TGTGCCAGCAGGGGTGGCGGGACCGCGGCATACGAGCAGTACTTC. The encoded protein is CASRGGGTAAYEQYF.